This is a list of T cell receptor beta chains from one sample in a study of shared clonotypes between healthy human individuals. Libraries were prepared by immunoSEQ multiplex PCR; TCRdb keeps only in-frame clonotypes and omits some of them. The repertoire holds roughly 1 million clones, roughly 80% seen once, with approximately 1.5% in the top ten. Sequencing was done on a sample of memory CD4+ T cells sorted from blood. The receptor source for this set is a man between 18 and 35 years old in good health. The CDR3 runs from the conserved cysteine through the conserved F or W. Fields, in order: D gene, clone size, J gene, V gene, CDR3 DNA, CDR3 protein. D genes are given only for firm matches. Clone size is given for some rows only: seen once, a few or many times, or a class if the clone is expanded.

>.|.|TRBJ1-5|TRBV6-1
TGTGCCAGCAGTGAAGGGGCGCCCCAGCATTTT
CASSEGAPQHF
>.|.|TRBJ1-3|TRBV11-2
TGTGCCAGCAGCCTAGCGGGATCGGTAGGGGCTGGAAACACCATATATTTT
CASSLAGSVGAGNTIYF
>TRBD2|.|TRBJ2-5|TRBV6-4
TGTGCCAGCAATCTAGCGGGGGCCCAAGAGACCCAGTACTTC
CASNLAGAQETQYF
>.|.|TRBJ1-4|TRBV2
TGTGCCAGCAGTGCCGGGGTTGCTAATGAAAAACTGTTTTTT
CASSAGVANEKLFF
>.|.|TRBJ2-7|TRBV11-2
TGTGCCAGCAGCTTATCCCCCCTAGCTCAGGCCTACGAGCAGTACTTC
CASSLSPLAQAYEQYF
>.|many|TRBJ1-1|TRBV25-1
TGTGCCAGCAGTGCTGAGGGGATTGGCACTGAAGCTTTCTTT
CASSAEGIGTEAFF
>.|few|TRBJ2-7|TRBV5-1
TGCGCCAGCAGCTTAGTGGGGGGGCAGAGGAACGAGCAGTACTTC
CASSLVGGQRNEQYF
>TRBD1|.|TRBJ2-7|TRBV6-5
TGTGCCAGCAGTTACGGGGACAGCCGATCCTACGAGCAGTACTTC
CASSYGDSRSYEQYF
>TRBD1|.|TRBJ1-5|TRBV5-1
TGCGCCAGCAGCTTGAGTAGGGACAGTTGGAATCAGCCCCAGCATTTT
CASSLSRDSWNQPQHF
>.|few|TRBJ1-1|TRBV5-1
TGCGCCAGCAGCTTGGTGGCAGGCTCGGAGACTGAAGCTTTCTTT
CASSLVAGSETEAFF
>.|.|TRBJ2-7|TRBV6-1
TGTGCCAGCAGCAGATCGGGGGGCTTCTACGAGCAGTACTTC
CASSRSGGFYEQYF
>TRBD1|.|TRBJ1-2|TRBV6-5
TGTGCCAGCAGTTACCAGGGGACAGGGGATCGCTATGGCTACACCTTC
CASSYQGTGDRYGYTF
>TRBD1|many|TRBJ2-7|TRBV29-1
TGCAGCGTCCTGACAGGGGGCGGGGAGCAGTACTTC
CSVLTGGGEQYF
>TRBD2|few|TRBJ2-5|TRBV7-8
TGTGCCAGCACAGAGCGGGGGGGCCTAGAGACCCAGTACTTC
CASTERGGLETQYF
>.|.|TRBJ2-1|TRBV10-1
TGCGCCAGCAGTGAGGCGGGAAGCTCCTACAATGAGCAGTTCTTC
CASSEAGSSYNEQFF
>.|.|TRBJ2-7|TRBV18
TGTGCCAGCTCACCTACGGGGCCGCCGCCCCACGAGCAGTACTTC
CASSPTGPPPHEQYF
>.|many|TRBJ2-1|TRBV30
TGTGATGGACAGCCGGAGTTCTTC
CDGQPEFF
>.|.|TRBJ2-3|TRBV6-6
TGTGCCAGCAGTTACTCGAGGCTAGCTGATACGCAGTATTTT
CASSYSRLADTQYF
>TRBD1|once|TRBJ1-2|TRBV18
TGTGCCAGCTCACCATTGGACAGGGCAGGGAGCTATGGCTACACCTTC
CASSPLDRAGSYGYTF
>TRBD2|.|TRBJ2-4|TRBV5-5
TGTGCCAGCAGCTTTCTAGCGGGAATCACCGCGGGGAACATTCAGTACTTC
CASSFLAGITAGNIQYF
>.|.|TRBJ1-2|TRBV4-3
TGCGCCAGCAGCCAGGCAACAGGGAAGTCGGACTATGGCTACACCTTC
CASSQATGKSDYGYTF
>TRBD1|many|TRBJ1-4|TRBV7-9
TGTGCCAGCAGCGCCCGACAGGGGGCGACTGAAAAACTGTTTTTT
CASSARQGATEKLFF
>.|few|TRBJ1-4|TRBV10-2
TGCGCCAGCATTCAGAATGAAAAACTGTTTTTT
CASIQNEKLFF
>.|.|TRBJ2-1|TRBV18
TGTGCCAGCTCACCACCAGCCCACTACAATGAGCAGTTCTTC
CASSPPAHYNEQFF
>.|.|TRBJ2-7|TRBV19
TGTGCCAGTAGTAATTCCCTAAACTCCTACGAGCAGTACTTC
CASSNSLNSYEQYF
>TRBD2|.|TRBJ2-3|TRBV11-3
TGTGCCAGCAGCTCCACCCGATGGGGGGGTGGGACAGATACGCAGTATTTT
CASSSTRWGGGTDTQYF
>.|.|TRBJ1-1|TRBV10-1
TGCGCCAACTCCGGCCATCGGTCCCCGGTCACTGAAGCTTTCTTT
CANSGHRSPVTEAFF
>.|once|TRBJ2-1|TRBV2
TGTGCCAGCAGTGACAGAGGGATAAGCTCCTACAATGAGCAGTTCTTC
CASSDRGISSYNEQFF
>.|.|TRBJ2-5|TRBV5-1
TGCGCCAGCAGCCGCCAGGCTACCGGGGAGACCCAGTACTTC
CASSRQATGETQYF
>TRBD1|many|TRBJ1-4|TRBV15
TGTGCCACCAGCAGAGATGTTGGGACAGTTGGTGAAAAACTGTTTTTT
CATSRDVGTVGEKLFF
>.|.|TRBJ1-6|TRBV28
TGTGCCGGCGGCAGGAACCTTAATAATTCACCCCTCCACTTT
CAGGRNLNNSPLHF
>.|.|TRBJ2-3|TRBV15
TGTGCCACCAGCAGAGCTTCAATAATGACTAGGTGGTGGGATACGCAGTATTTT
CATSRASIMTRWWDTQYF
>TRBD2|once|TRBJ2-5|TRBV29-1
TGCAGCGCCGTAGCGGGGGACCAAGAGACCCAGTACTTC
CSAVAGDQETQYF
>TRBD1|.|TRBJ2-7|TRBV5-6
TGTGCCAGCAGCTTAAATATCCGGGACAGCTACGAGCAGTACTTC
CASSLNIRDSYEQYF
>TRBD2|.|TRBJ2-5|TRBV11-2
TGTGCCAGCAGCTTAGGGACTAGTTGGGAAGAGACCCAGTACTTC
CASSLGTSWEETQYF
>.|.|TRBJ1-3|TRBV5-1
TGCGCCAGCAGCTTGTCTCCAACCGGGACCCCAGGAAACACCATATATTTT
CASSLSPTGTPGNTIYF
>.|.|TRBJ2-3|TRBV30
TGTGCCTGGAGACCTCTAGCGAGTGGAACAGATACGCAGTATTTT
CAWRPLASGTDTQYF
>.|many|TRBJ2-5|TRBV28
TGTGCCAGCAGTTTTCGGGAGACCCAGTACTTC
CASSFRETQYF
>.|few|TRBJ2-5|TRBV4-1
TGCGCCAGCAGCCGATCAGCCGGGTCCCAAGAGACCCAGTACTTC
CASSRSAGSQETQYF
>.|.|TRBJ2-5|TRBV5-1
TGCGCCAGCAGCTTACAGGCCAGCCAAGAGACCCAGTACTTC
CASSLQASQETQYF
>.|.|TRBJ2-3|TRBV6-1
TGTGCCAGCAAGTTTGAGTTCCTCACAGATACGCAGTATTTT
CASKFEFLTDTQYF
>.|.|TRBJ2-3|TRBV2
TGTGCCAGCAGCATTAGCACAGATACGCAGTATTTT
CASSISTDTQYF
>.|.|TRBJ1-2|TRBV29-1
TGCAGCGTTGTTCGGGGGAACTATGGCTACACCTTC
CSVVRGNYGYTF
>TRBD2|.|TRBJ2-7|TRBV6-5
TGTGCCAGCAGTAGGGGCGGGAGCTCCTACGAGCAGTACTTC
CASSRGGSSYEQYF
>.|few|TRBJ2-2|TRBV7-3
TGTGCCAGCAGCTTCAATGGCGGGGCCGGGGAGCTGTTTTTT
CASSFNGGAGELFF
>.|.|TRBJ2-5|TRBV2
TGTGCCAGCAGTGAAGCGCGTGGGGGCTCAGGGGAGACCCAGTACTTC
CASSEARGGSGETQYF
>.|.|TRBJ2-3|TRBV28
TGTGCCAGCAGTTTATCCGCAGGTACGCAGTATTTT
CASSLSAGTQYF
>TRBD2|.|TRBJ2-3|TRBV2
TGTGCCAGCACCGAATCACTAGCGTCTAGCACAGATACGCAGTATTTT
CASTESLASSTDTQYF
>TRBD2|few|TRBJ2-7|TRBV13
TGTGCCAGCAGCTTGGGCCCCCTAGCGGGGGGATTACTCTACGAGCAGTACTTC
CASSLGPLAGGLLYEQYF
>.|few|TRBJ2-5|TRBV11-2
TGTGCCAGCAGCTTAGATACTAGAGGCGGGACCCAGTACTTC
CASSLDTRGGTQYF